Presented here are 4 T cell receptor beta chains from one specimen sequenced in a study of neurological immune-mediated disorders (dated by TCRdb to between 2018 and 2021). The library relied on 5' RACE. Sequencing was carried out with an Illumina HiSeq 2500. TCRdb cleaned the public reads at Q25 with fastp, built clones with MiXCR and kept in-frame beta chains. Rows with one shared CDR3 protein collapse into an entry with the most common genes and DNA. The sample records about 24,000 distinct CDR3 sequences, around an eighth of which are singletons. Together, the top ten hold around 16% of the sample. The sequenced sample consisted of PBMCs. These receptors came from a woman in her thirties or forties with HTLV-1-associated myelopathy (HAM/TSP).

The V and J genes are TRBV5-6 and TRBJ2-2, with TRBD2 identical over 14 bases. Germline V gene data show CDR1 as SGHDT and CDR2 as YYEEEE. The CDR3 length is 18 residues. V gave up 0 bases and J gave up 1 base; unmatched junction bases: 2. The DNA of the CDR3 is TGTGCCAGCAGCTTGGCAGGGACTAGCGGGAGGAACACCGGGGAGCTGTTTTTT. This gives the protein CASSLAGTSGRNTGELFF.

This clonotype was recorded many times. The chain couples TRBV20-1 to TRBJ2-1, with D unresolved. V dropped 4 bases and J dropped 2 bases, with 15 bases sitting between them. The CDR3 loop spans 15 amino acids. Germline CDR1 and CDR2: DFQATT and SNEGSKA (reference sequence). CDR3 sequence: CSATDSRRTYNEQFF. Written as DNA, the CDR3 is TGCAGTGCTACAGACTCGAGGCGGACCTACAATGAGCAGTTCTTC.

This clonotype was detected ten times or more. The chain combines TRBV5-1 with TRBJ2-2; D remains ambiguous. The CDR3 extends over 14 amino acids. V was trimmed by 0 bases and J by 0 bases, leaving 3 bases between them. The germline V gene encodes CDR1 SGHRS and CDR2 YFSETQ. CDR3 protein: CASSLDANTGELFF. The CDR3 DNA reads TGCGCCAGCAGCTTGGACGCGAACACCGGGGAGCTGTTTTTT.

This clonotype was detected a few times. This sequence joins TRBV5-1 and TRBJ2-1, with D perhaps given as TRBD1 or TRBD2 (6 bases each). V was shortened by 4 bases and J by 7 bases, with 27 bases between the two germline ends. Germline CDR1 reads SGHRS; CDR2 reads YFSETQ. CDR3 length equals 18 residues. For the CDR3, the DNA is TGCGCCAGCAGCCTACATGCCCGGGGGCCTAGCCAATTAAATGAGCAGTTCTTC. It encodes CASSLHARGPSQLNEQFF.